This paragraph reports one TCR beta chain. Its specificity is not known. CDR1 is MDHEN, CDR2 SYDVKM, per germline. Trimming shortened V by 6 bases and J by 0 bases, and 8 bases separated the two germline ends. The CDR3 consists of 13 residues. The sample is drawn from a study of T cell responses to AZD1222 COVID-19 vaccine. Notes on the study in general: It should be noted that donors were predominantly white British and more often female, and clonal diversity was possibly underestimated. At 160-218 and 743-854, vaccine-associated CD4 TCRs were dominant, and they spanned spike. Repertoires were collected only later (after the peak T cell response had occurred). Only six or seven AZD1222 recipients tested seropositive at baseline.

Here immunoSEQ multiplex PCR was the method, and the copy in TCRdb shows in-frame clones only, minus some. The table has roughly 250,000 clones, over 90% seen once. The V call is TRBV28, the J call TRBJ1-2, with D unresolved. The sample consisted of peripheral blood, taken on day 0 of AZD1222 vaccination. The sequence derives from an adult in good health. CDR3 amino acids: CASRPGSNYGYTF. The CDR3 region has the DNA TGTGCCAGCAGACCAGGTTCTAACTATGGCTACACCTTC.